One sample yielded the 31 T cell receptor beta chains listed below, sequenced in a study of OX40 agonist ivuxolimab in advanced cancers. The table came from immunoSEQ multiplex PCR; TCRdb's copy has only in-frame clones and leaves some out. The sample lists under 80,000 clones, 89% seen once, with more than 15% in the top ten. The sample was CD4+ or CD8+ T cells sorted from blood, taken in a trial of the OX40 agonist ivuxolimab. These receptors were taken from an adult with an advanced solid tumor such as melanoma, head and neck, liver or kidney cancer.

With respect to this clone: One end of the junction varies from germline; a read error may be responsible. The gene calls are TRBV9 and TRBJ2-3, with D possibly being TRBD1 or TRBD2 (5 bases each). This CDR3 contains 12 residues. Germline CDR1 is SGDLS and CDR2 is YYNGEE. The CDR3 protein is CASSHGDAPSDF. The CDR3, as DNA: TGTGCCAGCAGCCACGGGGACGCGCCGTCGGATTTT.

This clone appeared a single time. The chain employs TRBV10-2 and TRBJ2-7; TRBD1 is a possible D gene (7 bases). This CDR3 has 18 amino acids. With 0 bases removed from V and 0 bases from J, the gap between germline ends came to 18 bases. Germline lookup yields CDR1 WSHSY and CDR2 SAAADI. The DNA for the CDR3 is TGCGCCAGCAGTGAGTCGACAAACAGGGGAGGAAACTCCTACGAGCAGTACTTC. Translated: CASSESTNRGGNSYEQYF.

The chain combines TRBV4-3 with TRBJ2-7; D is undetermined. The ends were cut back, 0 bases at V and 3 bases at J, with 12 bases in the middle. The CDR3 spans 15 residues. Per the germline V gene, CDR1 is LGHNA and CDR2 is YSLEER. The CDR3 region is CASSQDSTSLYEQYF. The CDR3, as DNA: TGCGCCAGCAGCCAAGATTCGACTTCCCTCTACGAGCAGTACTTC.

This clone was observed a single time. J is TRBJ2-3 and V is TRBV25-1, with D perhaps TRBD1 or TRBD2 (6 bases each). CDR1 is MGHDK, CDR2 SYGVNS, per germline. CDR3 length: 15 amino acids. Trimming removed 7 bases at V and 2 bases at J, with 16 bases between. CDR3: CASISGRGLTDTQYF. The CDR3 nucleotides are TGTGCCAGCATTTCGGGTCGGGGGCTCACAGATACGCAGTATTTT.

This rearrangement joins TRBV7-3 to TRBJ2-1, with TRBD2 matching over 10 bases. V lost 6 bases, J lost 6 bases, and 8 bases stayed unmatched. Germline V gives CDR1 SGHTA, CDR2 FQGTGA. The CDR3 covers 15 residues. The CDR3 sequence: CASSVGTSETNEQFF. The CDR3 coding sequence is TGTGCCAGCAGTGTTGGGACTAGCGAGACCAATGAGCAGTTCTTC.

The genes are TRBV7-9 and TRBJ1-1; D remains unclear. Germline CDR1 is SEHNR and CDR2 is FQNEAQ (reference sequence). V was pared by 0 bases and J by 5 bases, with 7 bases between. CDR3 length: 13 amino acids. CDR3 residues: CASSLALSTEAFF. CDR3 coding DNA: TGTGCCAGCAGCTTAGCGTTGAGTACTGAAGCTTTCTTT. The full variable domain, completed using reference TRBV7-9 and TRBJ1-1, is DTGVSQNPRHKITKRGQNVTFRCDPISEHNRLYWYRQTLGQGPEFLTYFQNEAQLEKSRLLSDRFSAERPKGSFSTLEIQRTEQGDSAMYLCASSLALSTEAFFGQGTRLTVV.

CDR3 DNA sequence: TGTGCCAGCAGCCGTAAACTAAGGGGGACCTCGGATACGCAGTATTTT. It yields the protein CASSRKLRGTSDTQYF. The rearrangement joins TRBV7-3 to TRBJ2-3, with D possibly being TRBD1 (6 bases). This CDR3 region has 16 residues. V lost 5 bases, J lost 6 bases, and 21 bases lay in between. CDR1 and CDR2 (germline): SGHTA, FQGTGA.

J is TRBJ2-5 and V is TRBV7-9, with a weak D call TRBD2 (5 bases). V gave up 1 base and J gave up 3 bases, with 6 bases separating them. The CDR3 has 13 residues. Germline CDR1 and CDR2: SEHNR and FQNEAQ (reference sequence). The CDR3 sequence: CASSLDGEETQYF. In DNA, the CDR3 is TGTGCCAGCAGCTTAGACGGGGAAGAGACCCAGTACTTC.

This clone was detected once. V gene TRBV4-1 combines with J gene TRBJ2-1, with D unclear. V was shortened by 1 base and J by 10 bases, with 11 bases between the two germline ends. Looked up from germline, CDR1 is MGHRA and CDR2 is YSYEKL. The CDR3 contains 13 residues. The CDR3 region has the DNA TGCGCCAGCAGCCAAGGCTCTCCGTGGGAGCAGTTCTTC. Protein: CASSQGSPWEQFF.

The rearrangement links TRBV4-3 to TRBJ1-5; D may be TRBD1 (5 bases). V lost 2 bases, J lost 7 bases, and 15 bases lay in between. The CDR3 covers 15 residues. Per the germline V gene, CDR1 is LGHNA and CDR2 is YSLEER. CDR3 sequence reads: CASSQKGRGNQPQHF. As DNA, the CDR3 is TGCGCCAGCAGCCAAAAGGGGCGGGGGAACCAGCCCCAGCATTTT.

The chain combines TRBV27 with TRBJ2-5; D is possibly TRBD1 (6 bases). Germline V gives CDR1 MNHEY, CDR2 SMNVEV (reference sequence). This CDR3 spans 16 amino acids. V lost 2 bases and J lost 4, with 17 bases in between. This chain's CDR3 is CASSLLLHRAGETQYF. CDR3 bases: TGTGCCAGCAGTTTACTTCTGCACAGGGCAGGAGAGACCCAGTACTTC.

This chain connects TRBV5-4 to TRBJ1-4; possible D gene TRBD1, 5 bases. The CDR3 runs 13 residues. V lost 4 bases to trimming and J lost 6 bases, with 10 bases between them. Germline CDR1 is SGHNT and CDR2 is YYREEE (reference sequence). The CDR3 region is CASSILGDEKLFF. CDR3 in DNA: TGTGCCAGCAGCATTTTAGGGGATGAAAAACTGTTTTTT.

The J gene is TRBJ1-4, the V gene TRBV19; TRBD1 might be the D (6 bases). Between the trimmed V and J ends, which lost 10 bases and 2 bases, there was a span of 23 bases. The CDR3 spans 17 residues. Germline CDR1 and CDR2: LNHDA and SQIVND (reference sequence). This chain's CDR3 is CATLEWRQVETNEKLFF. In nucleotides, the CDR3 is TGTGCCACTTTGGAGTGGAGACAGGTAGAGACTAATGAAAAACTGTTTTTT. Together with reference TRBV19 and TRBJ1-4, the CDR3 gives the full variable domain: DGGITQSPKYLFRKEGQNVTLSCEQNLNHDAMYWYRQDPGQGLRLIYYSQIVNDFQKGDIAEGYSVSREKKESFPLTVTSAQKNPTAFYLCATLEWRQVETNEKLFFGSGTQLSVL.

The chain couples TRBV6-6 to TRBJ2-2; a possible D gene is TRBD1 (5 bases). This CDR3 spans 15 amino acids. Looked up from germline, CDR1 is MNHNY and CDR2 is SVGAGI (reference sequence). The V end was cut by 6 bases, the J end by 4 bases, with 15 bases between. The DNA for the CDR3 is TGTGCCAGCAGACTCACGGACACGCGCACCGGGGAGCTGTTTTTT. Amino acid sequence: CASRLTDTRTGELFF.

The chain is built from TRBV19 and TRBJ2-5, with D possibly being TRBD1 (6 bases). Deletions cut 4 bases from V and 5 bases from J, with 17 bases between. The CDR3 is 15 residues long. The germline V gene has CDR1 LNHDA and CDR2 SQIVND (reference sequence). This chain's CDR3 is CASSTPTGTRETQYF. In DNA form, the CDR3 reads TGTGCCAGTAGTACGCCCACAGGGACGAGGGAGACCCAGTACTTC.

Note on this clone: A junction end diverges from the germline sequence, so it may reflect a read error. The rearrangement uses TRBV7-7 and TRBJ2-5; D is ambiguous. This CDR3 is 13 amino acids long. Germline CDR1 SSHAT, CDR2 FNYEAQ (reference sequence). The CDR3 loop is CASSLAVFETQYF. The CDR3 region has the DNA TGTGCTAGCAGCTTAGCAGTTTTCGAGACCCAGTACTTC.

This chain joins TRBV28 and TRBJ1-4; 9 nucleotides align to TRBD1. Germline CDR1 reads MDHEN; CDR2 reads SYDVKM. V lost 5 bases and J lost 0; bases outside the gene matches: 7. The CDR3 loop spans 17 amino acids. The CDR3 DNA reads as TGTGCCAGCAGTCCCCCGGGACAGGGTCCAACTAATGAAAAACTGTTTTTT. Translating gives CASSPPGQGPTNEKLFF.

The chain joins TRBV27 to TRBJ2-7; D is unclear. Germline V CDR1 and CDR2: MNHEY, SMNVEV (reference sequence). This CDR3 is 13 amino acids long. The germline V and J ends were trimmed by 5 bases and 3 bases, with 11 bases remaining between them. The CDR3 region has the DNA TGTGCCAGCAGTCCCCAGGATCTCTACGAGCAGTACTTC. Amino acids: CASSPQDLYEQYF.

The genes are TRBV5-4 and TRBJ2-3; D gene ambiguous. This CDR3 has 12 amino acids. V was clipped by 3 bases and J by 5 bases, with 7 bases between them. Germline V gene lookup returns CDR1 SGHNT and CDR2 YYREEE (reference sequence). In DNA, the CDR3 is TGTGCCAGCAGCTGGAATCGAGATACGCAGTATTTT. Translating gives CASSWNRDTQYF.

This chain links TRBV2 with TRBJ2-7; the match to TRBD2 covers 7 bases. Losses at the gene ends were 1 base for V and 1 base for J; bases not matched to a gene: 4. CDR1 and CDR2 from the germline V gene are SNHLY and FYNNEI. The CDR3 has 15 amino acids. This CDR3 is CASSEELARSYEQYF. In DNA, the CDR3 is TGTGCCAGCAGTGAAGAACTAGCGAGGTCCTACGAGCAGTACTTC.

This rearrangement joins TRBV5-8 to TRBJ2-6; D unresolved. V lost 1 base to trimming and J lost 0 bases, with 5 bases between them. This CDR3 has 15 residues. Germline CDR1 SGHTS, CDR2 YDEGEE. The CDR3 sequence is CASSLRLSGANVLTF. The CDR3 DNA follows: TGTGCCAGCAGCTTGAGACTCTCTGGGGCCAACGTCCTGACTTTC.

The CDR3 bases are TGTGCCAGCAACGCCGGGACAGGGTTATCCTACGAGCAGTACTTC. Amino acid sequence: CASNAGTGLSYEQYF. This chain joins TRBV7-9 and TRBJ2-7; TRBD1 agrees at 9 bases. V was pared by 7 bases and J by 1 base, with 8 bases of the junction left unmatched. CDR3 size: 15 residues. CDR1 and CDR2 (germline): SEHNR, FQNEAQ (reference sequence).

V usage is TRBV7-8 and J usage is TRBJ2-7; 10 bases are shared with TRBD2. CDR3 length: 15 amino acids. With 4 bases clipped from V and 7 bases from J, the junction kept 10 bases outside the gene matches. CDR1 and CDR2 (germline): SGHVS, FQNEAQ. DNA for the CDR3: TGTGCCAGCAGCTCGCCCGCTAGCGGGAGATGGGAGCAGTACTTC. Residues: CASSSPASGRWEQYF.

The chain joins TRBV5-4 to TRBJ2-7, with D unresolved. Trimming pared 2 bases from V and 3 bases from J, leaving 15 bases between. The CDR3 is 15 amino acids. The V gene's germline CDR1 is SGHNT and CDR2 YYREEE (reference sequence). DNA for the CDR3: TGTGCCAGCAGCTTAGGAGAGCTCCGAAACTACGAGCAGTACTTC. This gives the protein CASSLGELRNYEQYF.

The CDR3 protein is CASSVAVENNEQFF. CDR3 in DNA: TGTGCCAGCAGTGTAGCGGTGGAGAACAATGAGCAGTTCTTC. This chain connects TRBV6-4 to TRBJ2-1, with a possible D match to TRBD2 (6 bases). The V gene lost 4 bases and the J gene lost 5 bases, with 12 bases spanning the gap. Germline lookup yields CDR1 MRHNA and CDR2 SNTAGT. The CDR3 runs 14 residues.

The chain joins TRBV9 to TRBJ2-2; the D gene is possibly TRBD1 (6 bases). Germline CDR1 reads SGDLS; CDR2 reads YYNGEE. The CDR3 spans 15 residues. Trimming took off 0 bases at V and 1 base at J, with 7 bases between the two ends. As DNA, the CDR3 is TGTGCCAGCAGCGTAGAGGGACAGAACACCGGGGAGCTGTTTTTT. This codes for CASSVEGQNTGELFF.

The V and J genes are TRBV6-6 and TRBJ2-5, with 7 bases aligning to TRBD2. The CDR3 totals 16 residues. Germline V gene data show CDR1 as MNHNY and CDR2 as SVGAGI (reference sequence). Germline trimming cut 2 bases from V and 5 bases from J; bases unmatched to any gene: 11. The DNA for the CDR3 is TGTGCCAGCAGTTACCTTGGCACTAGCGCTAGGGAGACCCAGTACTTC. This encodes CASSYLGTSARETQYF.

The V call is TRBV7-2, the J call TRBJ2-1; D not resolved. V lost 1 base to trimming and J lost 1 base, with 2 bases between them. This CDR3 comprises 13 residues. CDR1 and CDR2 (germline): SGHTA, FQGNSA. The CDR3 here is CASSLVSYNEQFF. DNA for the CDR3: TGTGCCAGCAGCTTAGTGTCCTACAATGAGCAGTTCTTC.

The V call is TRBV21-1, the J call TRBJ2-1; the DNA was not used to check the table's D call, TRBD1. TRBV21-1 is recorded as a pseudogene. CDR3 length equals 12 residues. CDR3 nucleotides: TGTGCCAGCAGCAATCAGGGTCGGGAGCAGTTCTTC. This encodes CASSNQGREQFF.

CDR3 in DNA: TGTGCCAGCAGTTACTCGATCGGGACAGCATCCTACGAGCAGTACTTC. Amino acids: CASSYSIGTASYEQYF. The J gene is TRBJ2-7, the V gene TRBV6-5; 7 bases match TRBD1. The J segment lost 1 base and the V segment lost 0 bases, leaving 6 bases of the junction unmatched. This CDR3 is built from 16 residues. Germline CDR1 reads MNHEY; CDR2 reads SVGAGI.

The V call is TRBV19, the J call TRBJ1-6; 7 bases map to TRBD1. V was pared by 4 bases and J by 11 bases, with 11 bases of the junction left unmatched. Germline lookup yields CDR1 LNHDA and CDR2 SQIVND (reference sequence). The CDR3 totals 15 residues. CDR3 region: CASSTLDRRVPPLHF. Here the CDR3 DNA reads TGTGCCAGTAGTACCTTGGACAGGAGAGTTCCACCCCTCCACTTT.